Detailed here is one TCR beta chain. Enrollees, roughly 18 to 95 years old, lived in some 24 US areas. Participants were placed into cohorts based on the clinical history they reported. The sample comes from a study of blood T cell repertoires in COVID-19. Study-wide background: COVID-19 samples from acute and convalescent phases originated in the United States, Italy and Spain.

This CDR3 has 15 amino acids. V lost 2 bases, J lost 6 bases, and 17 bases lay in between. From germline, CDR1 is GTSNPN and CDR2 SVGIG (reference sequence). In the source study's methods: Estimation of nucleated cell counts relied on the amplification of reference gene primers. The data were produced by immunoSEQ multiplex PCR, yet TCRdb's version contains in-frame clones alone and is incomplete. For V, J and clone size, that table is used; D and trimming come from the DNA. The sample holds about 260,000 clones, around 80% seen once. Sequencing input: PBMCs or T cells enriched from blood (not recorded which). V gene TRBV30 combines with J gene TRBJ1-5; a possible D gene is TRBD1 (6 bases). The sequence derives from a man aged 30-40 years with acute COVID-19. The CDR3: CAWSTGGAGAQPQHF. CDR3 coding DNA: TGTGCCTGGAGTACGGGGGGCGCGGGTGCTCAGCCCCAGCATTTT.